This T cell receptor beta chain originates from a study of Ad26.COV2.S vaccination and SARS-CoV-2 variants (dated by TCRdb to the early 2020s). Turning to the overall study: Donors in the vaccine arm were drawn from COV1001, a multicentre, randomized, double-blind, placebo-controlled phase I-IIa trial testing Ad26.COV2.S in healthy adults. Ad26.COV2.S was administered intramuscularly at a dose of 5x10^10 or 1x10^11 viral particles, either as one shot or as two shots given 56 days apart. TCRbeta repertoire sequencing was used to assess the specificity and breadth of SARS-CoV-2-reactive T cell receptors after Ad26.COV2.S vaccination. The TCR-sequenced set comprised around 32 samples: some 19 Ad26.COV2.S vaccine recipients, 5 placebo recipients and 8 SARS-CoV-2 convalescent individuals. Participants in the trial were split at random into five groups of five each, receiving low-dose or high-dose Ad26.COV2.S once or twice, or else placebo on both occasions. Throughout the experiments and outcome assessment, investigators stayed blinded to trial group allocation. Study-level results and caveats: The authors noted that total T cell responses may have been underestimated by the TCR breadth and depth analyses. Vaccine and placebo recipients had comparable non-spike TCR breadth, which fits with the vaccine containing only spike. The study lacked the statistical power to compare responses across vaccine doses or regimens. Compared with placebo recipients, Ad26.COV2.S recipients showed higher spike-specific TCR breadth (P = 0.0014). After vaccination, spike-specific CD8+ and CD4+ T cell responses were reported to show substantial breadth.

The germline V gene (reference sequence) supplies CDR1 LNHDA and CDR2 SQIVND. Reading from cysteine to phenylalanine, the CDR3 counts 14 amino acids. The entry retains the CDR3 DNA only, 42 bases that are in frame from base 1. The trim is 6 bases for V and 0 bases for J, with a gap of 9 bases between the germline ends. For this clone: Its antigen remains unidentified. Base qualities are not at hand, and no much larger clone is one base apart.

The immunoSEQ Assay was used to sequence TCRbeta CDR3 regions. After extraction, genomic DNA underwent amplification by bias-controlled multiplex PCR, followed by high-throughput sequencing. Concerning the study's data processing: To quantify the absolute abundance of each unique TCRbeta CDR3 region, sequences were collapsed and filtered. T cell fraction was estimated by normalizing TCRbeta template counts to usable DNA, which was measured by amplifying reference genes present in all nucleated cells. Repertoire TCRs were annotated as SARS-CoV-2-specific when V gene, CDR3 amino acid sequence and J gene were exactly matched to a known reactive TCR set. MIRA supplied the reference SARS-CoV-2 TCR set, which was filtered for enrichment in COVID-19-positive ImmuneCODE repertoires so that public or cross-reactive TCRs were removed. Using the MIRA antigens, annotated TCRs were further analysed by specific ORF or by position within an ORF. Depth was the summed frequency of annotated unique rearrangements, while breadth was defined as annotated unique rearrangements over total unique productive rearrangements. Two-sided Wilcoxon rank-sum tests were applied when comparing TCR breadth between groups. As stored in TCRdb, this immuneACCESS dataset retains in-frame rearrangements with V and J assigned. A fraction of the clones does not appear; measured against another copy, unresolved V genes explain less than half of the discrepancy, and the remainder lacks a known reason. The V and J calls and clone size come from that table; D and trimming were worked out from the DNA. Here the sample has about 350,000 clones; 86% occur a single time. The ten largest account for about 10% of the sample.

This sample's treatment or condition label indicates: around 19 received Ad26.COV2.S at low or high dose, single or two shots; about 5 received placebo; per-sample allocation not given. Repertoires of vaccine and placebo recipients were sequenced from samples taken on day 63 after the first injection. In Cohort 1b, 25 to 30 adults aged 18-55 years were enrolled at a single site in Boston, USA, between 29 July and 7 August 2020. Ad26.COV2.S was a replication-incompetent adenovirus type 26 vector that expressed a prefusion-stabilized SARS-CoV-2 spike protein derived from the original Wuhan strain. The sample was peripheral blood, taken in a trial of Ad26.COV2.S vaccine versus placebo. This TCR was sampled from a person between 18 and 65 years old who received the Ad26.COV2.S COVID-19 vaccine or a placebo. Recombination connected TRBV19 to TRBJ1-5; matching of 5 bases hints at TRBD1 as the D gene. The DNA sequence is TGTGCCAGTAGGGACAATCCTAGCAATCAGCCCCAGCATTTT. This sequence encodes CASRDNPSNQPQHF.